Listed here is a single T cell receptor beta chain. What it binds is unknown. These data belong to a study of shared clonotypes between healthy human individuals. Study-wide points: Some naive CD4 clonotypes, roughly 5%, turned up in common across several donors. Sampling covered nothing but blood. Tissue TCR repertoires likely differ from those found in blood. Estimated richness was generally greater in naive than memory subsets.

CD45RO negativity and positive selection for CCR7 defined naive CD8 cells, a population that excluded terminally differentiated effector memory CD45RA+ cells. The repertoire was sequenced with immunoSEQ multiplex PCR; TCRdb's copy has only in-frame clones and lacks some. The sample lists under 700,000 clones; 85% to 95% were seen once. V shed 3 bases and J shed 7 bases, with 19 bases lying between them. From germline, CDR1 is MDHEN and CDR2 SYDVKM. The CDR3 covers 15 residues. This TCR was sampled from a woman aged 30 to 39 in good health. This chain connects TRBV28 to TRBJ2-7; D is tentatively TRBD1 or TRBD2 (5 bases each). Sample: naive CD8+ T cells sorted from blood. The CDR3: CASSFRDVARREQYF. The CDR3 region has the DNA TGTGCCAGCAGTTTTAGGGACGTAGCGCGGCGGGAGCAGTACTTC. Combining the CDR3 with reference TRBV28 and TRBJ2-7 gives the whole variable domain DVKVTQSSRYLVKRTGEKVFLECVQDMDHENMFWYRQDPGLGLRLIYFSYDVKMKEKGDIPEGYSVSREKKERFSLILESASTNQTSMYLCASSFRDVARREQYFGPGTRLTVT.